These T cell receptor beta chains were read from a single sample in a study of T cell changes during pregnancy in multiple sclerosis. TCRdb keeps only in-frame clones here, not all; method: immunoSEQ multiplex PCR. This sample carries around 35,000 clones, 90% of them seen once, and the ten largest clones take over 8.5%. Sequencing was performed on CD8+ T cells from peripheral blood mononuclear cells, taken before pregnancy. These receptors all come from a female donor with multiple sclerosis, enrolled in a pregnancy study. The CDR3 runs from the conserved cysteine through the conserved F or W. D genes are given only for firm matches. Some rows have no size entry. The others give once, few or many, or a class for an expanded clone.

v_gene,d_gene,j_gene,abundance,CDR3nt,CDR3aa
TRBV27,TRBD1,TRBJ2-3,once,TGTGCCAGCAGTTTGACAGGGGGCGACCCAGATACGCAGTATTTT,CASSLTGGDPDTQYF
TRBV28,TRBD2,TRBJ2-5,-,TGTGCCAGCATCTCCTCGACTAGCGGGGGCCTACAAGAGACCCAGTACTTC,CASISSTSGGLQETQYF
TRBV10-3,TRBD1,TRBJ1-3,-,TGTGCCATCAGTGGTTCGGACAGGATTGGAAACACCATATATTTT,CAISGSDRIGNTIYF
TRBV19,TRBD2,TRBJ2-1,-,TGTGCCAGTAGTATTGGGGGCGGGAGGGCAGCTGAGCAGTTCTTC,CASSIGGGRAAEQFF
TRBV4-3,TRBD2,TRBJ2-7,-,TGCGCCAGCAGCCAAGCTTACAGCGGGGGGCTCCCTTACGAGCAGTACTTC,CASSQAYSGGLPYEQYF
TRBV7-2,TRBD2,TRBJ2-3,-,TGTGCCAGCAGCGCAACGGGACTAGTGATCCCACAAGATACGCAGTATTTT,CASSATGLVIPQDTQYF
TRBV19,TRBD1,TRBJ1-1,-,TGTGCCAGTAGTCCTTTCTACAGGGGCGAACGTGAAGCTTTCTTT,CASSPFYRGEREAFF
TRBV13,TRBD1,TRBJ2-5,once,TGTGCCAGCAGCCGCAGGGGGCGCGAAGAGACCCAGTACTTC,CASSRRGREETQYF
TRBV9,-,TRBJ1-2,-,TGTGCCAGCAGCGTATCAACCGTACAACGCGGCTACACCTTC,CASSVSTVQRGYTF
TRBV30,TRBD2,TRBJ2-1,few,TGTGCCTGGAGTTCTAGCGGGAATGAGCAGTTCTTC,CAWSSSGNEQFF
TRBV19,-,TRBJ1-2,-,TGTGCCAGTACCAGTATAGGGGGGGGGACGGACTATGGCTACACCTTC,CASTSIGGGTDYGYTF
TRBV6-4,-,TRBJ2-6,-,TGTGCCAGCAGTGACTCTGGCCACTCTGGGGCCAACGTCCTGACTTTC,CASSDSGHSGANVLTF
TRBV7-9,TRBD1,TRBJ1-4,-,TGTGCCAGCAGCTTATTCGGAGGGACAGGGGCTGAAAAACTGTTTTTT,CASSLFGGTGAEKLFF
TRBV30,-,TRBJ2-7,-,TGTGCCTGGCGGACGGGGAGCTCCTACGAGCAGTACTTC,CAWRTGSSYEQYF
TRBV11-2,TRBD1,TRBJ1-6,-,TGTGCCAGCAGCTTCCGCCGGGACAGCTATAATTCACCCCTCCACTTT,CASSFRRDSYNSPLHF
TRBV28,TRBD1,TRBJ1-5,medium-sized,TGTGCCAGCAGATCTCTCACAGGGGGGGCTCAGCCCCAGCATTTT,CASRSLTGGAQPQHF
TRBV5-6,-,TRBJ2-7,-,TGTGCCAGCAGCTTGGCGTCCAGCTCCTACGAGCAGTACTTC,CASSLASSSYEQYF
TRBV5-1,-,TRBJ2-5,-,TGCGCCAGCAGCTTCGGACGGGGCCAAGAGACCCAGTACTTC,CASSFGRGQETQYF
TRBV6-5,TRBD1,TRBJ1-1,-,TGTGCCAGCAGTTACGGGACTCAGGGGGCTGAAGCTTTCTTT,CASSYGTQGAEAFF
TRBV7-8,-,TRBJ1-1,-,TGTGCCAGCAGCTTAGCGATCGGAGGGACCACTGAAGCTTTCTTT,CASSLAIGGTTEAFF
TRBV4-2,-,TRBJ1-3,-,TGTGCCAGCAGTCAGGATTGGGACTATAACAACCCCACCATATATTTT,CASSQDWDYNNPTIYF
TRBV11-2,-,TRBJ2-7,-,TGTGCCAGCAGCCCAACAGGGTTCCACGAGCAGTACTTC,CASSPTGFHEQYF
TRBV7-6,-,TRBJ2-2,-,TGTGCCAGAGGGGTGACAGTTAACACCGGGGAGCTGTTTTTT,CARGVTVNTGELFF
TRBV4-1,-,TRBJ2-4,-,TGCGCCAGCAGCCAAGATCACTCGGTGGAGAACTACAAAAACATTCAGTACTTC,CASSQDHSVENYKNIQYF
TRBV10-2,-,TRBJ1-1,-,TGCGCCAGCAGTGTCGGGGGGATGAGGAACACTGAAGCTTTCTTT,CASSVGGMRNTEAFF
TRBV27,TRBD1,TRBJ2-7,-,TGTGCCAGCAGTTTGGGGACCGGGACAGGGGGGTACGAGCAGTACTTC,CASSLGTGTGGYEQYF
TRBV10-3,TRBD2,TRBJ2-3,-,TGTGCCATCAAGGCGGGGGGGGCGAGCACAGATACGCAGTATTTT,CAIKAGGASTDTQYF
TRBV19,-,TRBJ2-3,once,TGTGCCAGTAGTATCGTAAAGGGGACAGATACGCAGTATTTT,CASSIVKGTDTQYF
TRBV5-4,-,TRBJ2-5,-,TGTGCCAGCAGCCCGGAGGGGTACCAAGAGACCCAGTACTTC,CASSPEGYQETQYF
TRBV6-5,-,TRBJ1-2,-,TGTGCCAGCAGTTACCAGGGTCCTAACTATGGCTACACCTTC,CASSYQGPNYGYTF
TRBV6-1,-,TRBJ2-7,-,TGTGCCAGCAGTGATCTCTGGAGTAGCGCCTACGAGCAGTACTTC,CASSDLWSSAYEQYF
TRBV11-2,TRBD2,TRBJ2-5,few,TGTGCCAGCAGCCCGTGGGAGGGGGAGACCCAGTACTTC,CASSPWEGETQYF
TRBV5-1,-,TRBJ1-1,-,TGCGCCAGCAGCTTGTCAGACAGAGTGAACACTGAAGCTTTCTTT,CASSLSDRVNTEAFF
TRBV10-3,-,TRBJ1-2,once,TGTGCCATCAGTGAGACAGACTATGGCTACACCTTC,CAISETDYGYTF
TRBV5-1,TRBD2,TRBJ2-1,once,TGCGCCAGCAGCTGGACTAGCGGGGGGTGGGATGAGCAGTTCTTC,CASSWTSGGWDEQFF
TRBV9,TRBD1,TRBJ2-1,-,TGTGCCAGCAGCCACATGACAGGGGGCTCCTACAATGAGCAGTTCTTC,CASSHMTGGSYNEQFF
TRBV13,-,TRBJ1-2,-,TGTGCCAGCAGCTTTTCTAGGACAAGTAGGGTTTCTCGCTATGGCTACACCTTC,CASSFSRTSRVSRYGYTF
TRBV5-1,-,TRBJ1-2,-,TGCGCCAGCAGCTTGGAGGGAGGGGTACGTGGCTACACCTTC,CASSLEGGVRGYTF
TRBV7-9,-,TRBJ1-1,once,TGTGCCAGCAGTTTTACAGGGAACACTGAAGCTTTCTTT,CASSFTGNTEAFF
TRBV6-1,-,TRBJ1-1,-,TGTGCCAGCAGCCTACAGGACCTGAACACTGAAGCTTTCTTT,CASSLQDLNTEAFF
TRBV10-2,TRBD1,TRBJ2-7,-,TGCGCCAGCGGGGGACAGGGGTATTACGAGCAGTACTTC,CASGGQGYYEQYF
TRBV18,-,TRBJ2-5,-,TGTGCCAGCTCACCCTACGACAGGGAGGTAGAGACCCAGTACTTC,CASSPYDREVETQYF
TRBV29-1,-,TRBJ2-2,-,TGCAGCGCCGGGGCGACTGGAGGAGGGGGGGAGCTGTTTTTT,CSAGATGGGGELFF
TRBV4-2,TRBD2,TRBJ2-1,few,TGTGCCAGCAGCCAGGGACTAGCGGGTGACTACAATGAGCAGTTCTTC,CASSQGLAGDYNEQFF